This T cell receptor beta chain comes out of a study of T-cell reconstitution after alpha-beta-depleted transplantation in children (dated by TCRdb to the mid-2010s). General notes on the study: Using TCR repertoire profiling, the study followed T-cell immune reconstitution in a quantitative way in children after TCRalphabeta/CD19-depleted allogeneic hematopoietic cell transplantation.

Library creation used PCR. This sample was sequenced with an Illumina HiSeq 2500. Molecular barcoding was employed in the preparation of TCR libraries, with unique molecular identifiers being used to normalize TCRbeta repertoire quantification. The public reads were run again by TCRdb, first through fastp at Q25 and then through MiXCR, and only productive beta chains were kept. Identical CDR3 proteins give one entry, which carries the most common genes and DNA. This sample has fewer than 550,000 distinct CDR3 sequences in its table, and about an eighth of those were observed once. Of the sample, around 15% is held by the ten largest clones. Summary of the overall study and its limitations: The apparently early alphabetaT-cell count recovery about two months after transplant was reportedly dependent on only several hundred rapidly expanded clones derived from non-depleted graft cells. Over subsequent months, a decline in hyperexpanded clone frequencies was noted, and after one year, T-cell counts and TCRbeta diversity were mostly ascribed to newly produced T cells. In some patients, the high TCRbeta diversity seen at day 60 was put down to recipient T cells and intrathymic progenitors that had survived conditioning.

Sample treatment or condition, as interpreted from the label and publication: allogeneic hematopoietic cell transplantation with graft depleted of TCRalphabeta T cells and CD19 B cells. Transplant recipients were children who received TCRalphabeta/CD19-depleted allogeneic hematopoietic cell grafts. This clonotype was detected a few times. It lacks a known antigen. One base away there is no much larger clone; base qualities are not given. CDR1 and CDR2 (DFQATT, SNEGSKA) derive from the germline V gene (reference sequence). V is shortened by 1 base, J by 1 base, and the region joining them spans 26 bases. Taken from cysteine to valine, the CDR3 has 19 residues. The read is trimmed to its CDR3 DNA, 57 bases read in frame from base 1.

The input for sequencing was PBMCs, mostly from graft donor cells, taken 180 days after TCRalphabeta/CD19-depleted stem cell transplant. This receptor chain uses TRBV20-1 and TRBJ2-7, with TRBD2 perhaps the D gene, on 6 matching bases. The clonotype was recovered from a female patient aged 2-9 years who had a stem cell transplant for aplastic anemia, so the T cells may come from the graft donor. The CDR3 in this case is CSARALGGASNGLSYEQYV. The nucleotide sequence is TGCAGTGCTAGAGCCCTTGGCGGGGCGTCAAATGGTTTATCCTACGAGCAGTACGTC.